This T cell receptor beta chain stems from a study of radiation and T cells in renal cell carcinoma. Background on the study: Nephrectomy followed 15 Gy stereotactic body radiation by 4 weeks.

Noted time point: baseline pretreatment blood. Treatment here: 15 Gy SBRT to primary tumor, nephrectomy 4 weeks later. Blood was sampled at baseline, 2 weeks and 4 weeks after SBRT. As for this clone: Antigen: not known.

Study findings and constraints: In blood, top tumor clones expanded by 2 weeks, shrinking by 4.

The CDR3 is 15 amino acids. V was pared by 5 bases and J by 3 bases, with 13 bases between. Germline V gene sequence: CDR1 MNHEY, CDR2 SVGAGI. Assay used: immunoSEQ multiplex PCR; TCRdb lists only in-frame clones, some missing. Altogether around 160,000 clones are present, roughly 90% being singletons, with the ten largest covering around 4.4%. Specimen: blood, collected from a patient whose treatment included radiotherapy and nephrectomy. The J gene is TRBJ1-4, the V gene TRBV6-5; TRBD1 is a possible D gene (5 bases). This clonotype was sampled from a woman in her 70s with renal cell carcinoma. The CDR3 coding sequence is TGTGCCAGCAGTGGCACGACAGCTTCTAATGAAAAACTGTTTTTT. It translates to CASSGTTASNEKLFF.